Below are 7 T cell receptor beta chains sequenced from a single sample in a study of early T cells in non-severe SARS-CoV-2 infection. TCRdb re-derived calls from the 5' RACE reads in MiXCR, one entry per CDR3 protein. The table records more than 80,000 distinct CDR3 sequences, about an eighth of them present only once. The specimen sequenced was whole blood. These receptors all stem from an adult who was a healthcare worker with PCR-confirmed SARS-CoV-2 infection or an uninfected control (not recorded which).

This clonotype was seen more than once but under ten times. CDR3 sequence (DNA): TGTGCCAGCAGCTTCAACGGGGGCACTGAAGCTTTCTTT. It yields the protein CASSFNGGTEAFF. V is TRBV11-3 and J is TRBJ1-1, with TRBD1 as a possible D gene (5 bases). V was shortened by 3 bases and J by 4 bases, with 9 bases between the two germline ends. The CDR3 spans 13 residues. The germline V gene encodes CDR1 SGHNT and CDR2 YENEEA.

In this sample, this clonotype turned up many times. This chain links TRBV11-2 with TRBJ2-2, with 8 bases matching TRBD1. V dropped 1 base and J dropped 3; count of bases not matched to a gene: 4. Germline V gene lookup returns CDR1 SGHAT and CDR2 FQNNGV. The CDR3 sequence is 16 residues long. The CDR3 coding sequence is TGTGCCAGCAGCTTAGTCGGACAGGGTTACACCGGGGAGCTGTTTTTT. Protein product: CASSLVGQGYTGELFF.

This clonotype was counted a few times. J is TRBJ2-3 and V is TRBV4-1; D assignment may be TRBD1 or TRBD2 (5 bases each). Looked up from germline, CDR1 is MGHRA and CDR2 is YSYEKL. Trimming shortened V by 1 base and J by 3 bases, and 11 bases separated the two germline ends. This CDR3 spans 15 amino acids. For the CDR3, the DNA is TGCGCCAGCAGCCAAGGGGGCAGCGGAACAGATACGCAGTATTTT. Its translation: CASSQGGSGTDTQYF.

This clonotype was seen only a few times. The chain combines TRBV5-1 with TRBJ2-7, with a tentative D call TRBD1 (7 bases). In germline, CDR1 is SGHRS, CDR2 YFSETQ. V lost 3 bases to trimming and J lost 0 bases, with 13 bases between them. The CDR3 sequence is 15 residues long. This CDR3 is CASSSGDSSSYEQYF. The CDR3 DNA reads TGCGCCAGCAGCTCGGGGGACAGTAGCTCCTACGAGCAGTACTTC.

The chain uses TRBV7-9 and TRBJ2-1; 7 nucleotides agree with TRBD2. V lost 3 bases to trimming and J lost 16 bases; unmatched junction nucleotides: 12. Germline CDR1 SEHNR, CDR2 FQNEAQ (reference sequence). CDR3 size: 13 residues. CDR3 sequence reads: CASSFRAGVVLFF. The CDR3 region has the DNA TGTGCCAGCAGCTTTCGGGCGGGAGTGGTACTATTCTTC.

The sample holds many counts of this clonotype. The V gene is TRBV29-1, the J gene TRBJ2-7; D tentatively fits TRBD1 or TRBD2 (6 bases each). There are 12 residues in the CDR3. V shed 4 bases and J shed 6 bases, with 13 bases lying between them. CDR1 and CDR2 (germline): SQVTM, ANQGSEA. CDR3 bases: TGCAGCGTTGTGACCAGGGGAGGCGAGCAGTACTTC. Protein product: CSVVTRGGEQYF.

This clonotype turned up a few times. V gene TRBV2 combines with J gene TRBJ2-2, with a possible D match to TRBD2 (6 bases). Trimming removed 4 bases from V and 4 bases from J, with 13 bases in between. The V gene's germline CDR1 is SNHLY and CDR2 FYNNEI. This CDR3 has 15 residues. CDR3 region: CASSVREAGTGELFF. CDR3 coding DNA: TGTGCCAGCAGTGTAAGGGAAGCGGGCACCGGGGAGCTGTTTTTT.